Below, one T cell receptor beta chain is given with its context. Its specificity is unknown. Profiling relied on immunoSEQ multiplex PCR, and the TCRdb table lists in-frame clones only, not all of them. The sample records tens of thousands of clones, 75% to 90% being singletons. This sample was included in a study of pediatric ulcerative colitis. Whole-study findings and limits: Acute severe colitis showed lower rectal diversity from clonal expansions. Total lymphocyte DNA, not sorted subsets, was the template.

Looked up from germline, CDR1 is SGHNT and CDR2 is YENEEA. The V gene lost 2 bases and the J gene lost 7 bases, with 9 bases spanning the gap. The CDR3 extends over 14 amino acids. Sequences were obtained from blood. This receptor was taken from a boy aged 5-17 years who was a control in a study of pediatric ulcerative colitis. The chain joins TRBV11-3 to TRBJ1-6, with D perhaps matching TRBD1 (5 bases). The chain's CDR3 is CASSLQGGNSPLHF. The CDR3 DNA is TGTGCCAGCAGCTTACAGGGTGGAAATTCACCCCTCCACTTT.